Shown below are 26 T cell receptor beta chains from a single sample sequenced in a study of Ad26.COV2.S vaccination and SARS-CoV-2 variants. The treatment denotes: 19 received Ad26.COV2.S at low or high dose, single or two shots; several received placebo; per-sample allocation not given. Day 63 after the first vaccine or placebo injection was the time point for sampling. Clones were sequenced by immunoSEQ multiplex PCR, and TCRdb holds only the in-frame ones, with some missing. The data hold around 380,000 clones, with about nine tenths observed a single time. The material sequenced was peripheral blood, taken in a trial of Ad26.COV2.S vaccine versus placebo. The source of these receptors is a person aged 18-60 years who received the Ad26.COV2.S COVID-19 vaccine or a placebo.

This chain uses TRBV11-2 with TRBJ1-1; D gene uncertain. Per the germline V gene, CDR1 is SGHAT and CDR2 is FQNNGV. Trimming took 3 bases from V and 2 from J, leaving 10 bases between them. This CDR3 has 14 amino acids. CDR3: CASSFGRTNTEAFF. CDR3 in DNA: TGTGCCAGCAGCTTCGGCAGGACCAACACTGAAGCTTTCTTT.

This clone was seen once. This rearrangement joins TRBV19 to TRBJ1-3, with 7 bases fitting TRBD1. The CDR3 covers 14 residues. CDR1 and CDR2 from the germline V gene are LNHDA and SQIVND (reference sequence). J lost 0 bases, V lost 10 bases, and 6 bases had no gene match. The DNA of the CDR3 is TGTGCCACCAGAGACAGGGACTCTGGAAACACCATATATTTT. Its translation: CATRDRDSGNTIYF.

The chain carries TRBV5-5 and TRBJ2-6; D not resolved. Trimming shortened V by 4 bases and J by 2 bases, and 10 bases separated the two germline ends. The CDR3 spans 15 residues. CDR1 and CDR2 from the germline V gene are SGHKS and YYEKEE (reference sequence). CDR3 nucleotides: TGTGCCAGCAGCCCCCAGGCGACTGGGGCCAACGTCCTGACTTTC. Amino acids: CASSPQATGANVLTF.

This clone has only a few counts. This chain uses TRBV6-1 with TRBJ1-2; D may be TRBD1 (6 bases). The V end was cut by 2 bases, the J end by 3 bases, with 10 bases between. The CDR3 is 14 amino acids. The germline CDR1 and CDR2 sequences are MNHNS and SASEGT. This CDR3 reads CASSEHRADYGYTF. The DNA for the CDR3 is TGTGCCAGCAGTGAACACAGGGCTGACTATGGCTACACCTTC.

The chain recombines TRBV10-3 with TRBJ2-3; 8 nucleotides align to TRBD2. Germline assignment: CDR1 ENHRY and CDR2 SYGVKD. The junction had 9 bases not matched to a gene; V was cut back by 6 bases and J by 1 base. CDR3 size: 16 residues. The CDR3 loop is CAIRRFGTSGTDTQYF. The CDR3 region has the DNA TGTGCCATCAGAAGGTTTGGGACTAGTGGCACAGATACGCAGTATTTT.

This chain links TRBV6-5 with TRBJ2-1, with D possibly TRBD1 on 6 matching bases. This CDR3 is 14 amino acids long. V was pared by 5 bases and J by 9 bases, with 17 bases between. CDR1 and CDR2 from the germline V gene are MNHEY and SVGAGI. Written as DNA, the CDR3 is TGTGCCAGCAGTCTTCTGGGTCAGGGGTTTGAGCAGTTCTTC. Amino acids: CASSLLGQGFEQFF.

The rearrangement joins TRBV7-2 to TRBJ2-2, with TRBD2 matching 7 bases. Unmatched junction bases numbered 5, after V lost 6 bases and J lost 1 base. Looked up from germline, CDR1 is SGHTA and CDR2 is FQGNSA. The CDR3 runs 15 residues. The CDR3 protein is CASRGGGLNTGELFF. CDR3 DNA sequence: TGTGCCAGCAGAGGCGGGGGACTGAACACCGGGGAGCTGTTTTTT.

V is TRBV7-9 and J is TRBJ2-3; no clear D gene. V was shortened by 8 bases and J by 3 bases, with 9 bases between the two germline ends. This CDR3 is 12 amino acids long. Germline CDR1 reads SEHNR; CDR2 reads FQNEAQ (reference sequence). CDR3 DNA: TGTGCCAGCTTCCTCCTAACAGATACGCAGTATTTT. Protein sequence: CASFLLTDTQYF.

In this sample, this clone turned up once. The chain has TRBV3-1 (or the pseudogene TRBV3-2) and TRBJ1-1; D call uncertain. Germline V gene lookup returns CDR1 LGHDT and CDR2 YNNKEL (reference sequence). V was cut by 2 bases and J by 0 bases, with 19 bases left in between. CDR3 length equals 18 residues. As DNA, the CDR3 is TGTGCCAGCAGCCAAAGACTTCGGGCAGTGAATTTGAACACTGAAGCTTTCTTT. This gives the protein CASSQRLRAVNLNTEAFF.

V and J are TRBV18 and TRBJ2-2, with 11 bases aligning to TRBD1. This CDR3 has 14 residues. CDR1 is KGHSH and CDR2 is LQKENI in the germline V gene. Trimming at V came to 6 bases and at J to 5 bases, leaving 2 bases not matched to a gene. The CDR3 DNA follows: TGTGCCAGCTCTGGACAGGGGGCAACCGGGGAGCTGTTTTTT. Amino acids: CASSGQGATGELFF.

The CDR3 here is CASSLRQSYEQYF. DNA for the CDR3: TGTGCCAGCAGTTTAAGGCAGTCCTACGAGCAGTACTTC. The J gene is TRBJ2-7, the V gene TRBV27, with D hard to call. The V gene's germline CDR1 is MNHEY and CDR2 SMNVEV (reference sequence). CDR3 size: 13 residues. V lost 2 bases, J lost 1 base, and 6 bases lay in between.

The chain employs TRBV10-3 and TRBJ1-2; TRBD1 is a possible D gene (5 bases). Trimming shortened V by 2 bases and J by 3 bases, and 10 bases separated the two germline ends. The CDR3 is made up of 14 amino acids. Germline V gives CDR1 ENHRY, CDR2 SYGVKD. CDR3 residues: CAISEDAGYYGYTF. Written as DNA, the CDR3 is TGTGCCATCAGTGAGGATGCAGGGTACTATGGCTACACCTTC.

The CDR3 here is CASSQDVADTDTQYF. As DNA, the CDR3 is TGTGCCAGCAGCCAAGATGTCGCAGACACAGATACGCAGTATTTT. This chain links TRBV3-1 (or the pseudogene TRBV3-2) with TRBJ2-3; D not resolved. The CDR3 runs 15 residues. V was trimmed by 0 bases and J by 2 bases, leaving 9 bases between them. Germline lookup yields CDR1 LGHDT and CDR2 YNNKEL (reference sequence).

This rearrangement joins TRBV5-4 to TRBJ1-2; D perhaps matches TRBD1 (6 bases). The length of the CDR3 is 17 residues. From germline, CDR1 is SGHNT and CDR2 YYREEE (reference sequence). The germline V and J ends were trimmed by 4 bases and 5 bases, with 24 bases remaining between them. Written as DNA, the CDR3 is TGTGCCAGCAGCCCTCCACAACAGGGTGAGGCGCCGTATGGCTACACCTTC. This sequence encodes CASSPPQQGEAPYGYTF.

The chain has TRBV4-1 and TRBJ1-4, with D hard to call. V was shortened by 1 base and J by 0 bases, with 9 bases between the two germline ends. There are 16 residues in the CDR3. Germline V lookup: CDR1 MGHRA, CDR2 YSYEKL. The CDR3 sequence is CASSQVSGATNEKLFF. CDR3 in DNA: TGCGCCAGCAGCCAAGTTTCCGGAGCAACTAATGAAAAACTGTTTTTT.

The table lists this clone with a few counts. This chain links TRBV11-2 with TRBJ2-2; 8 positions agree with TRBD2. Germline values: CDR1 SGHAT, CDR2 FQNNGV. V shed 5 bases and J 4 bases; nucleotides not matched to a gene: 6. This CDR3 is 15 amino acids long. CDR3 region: CASSLRLAPTGELFF. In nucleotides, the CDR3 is TGTGCCAGCAGCCTCAGACTAGCGCCCACCGGGGAGCTGTTTTTT.

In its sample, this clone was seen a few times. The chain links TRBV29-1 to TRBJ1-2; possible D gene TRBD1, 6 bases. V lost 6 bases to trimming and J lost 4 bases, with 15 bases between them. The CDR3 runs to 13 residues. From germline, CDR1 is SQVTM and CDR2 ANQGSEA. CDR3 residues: CSVRGSAGYGYTF. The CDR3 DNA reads TGCAGCGTCAGGGGATCAGCTGGCTATGGCTACACCTTC.

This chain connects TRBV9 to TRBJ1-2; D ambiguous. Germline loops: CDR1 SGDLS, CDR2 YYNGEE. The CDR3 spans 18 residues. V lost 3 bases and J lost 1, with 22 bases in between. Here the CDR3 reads CASSAPGRKEDLNYGYTF. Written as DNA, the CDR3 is TGTGCCAGCAGCGCCCCGGGGAGAAAAGAGGACCTTAACTATGGCTACACCTTC.

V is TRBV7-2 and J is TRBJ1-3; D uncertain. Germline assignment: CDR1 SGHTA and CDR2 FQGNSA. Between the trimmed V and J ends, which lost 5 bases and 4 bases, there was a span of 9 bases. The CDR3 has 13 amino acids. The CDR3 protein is CASSPRGGNTIYF. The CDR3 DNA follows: TGTGCCAGCAGCCCGAGAGGGGGAAACACCATATATTTT.

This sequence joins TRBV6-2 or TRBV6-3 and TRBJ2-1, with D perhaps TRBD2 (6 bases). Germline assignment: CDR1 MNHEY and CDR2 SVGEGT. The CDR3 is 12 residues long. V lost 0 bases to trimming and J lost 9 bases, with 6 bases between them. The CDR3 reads CASSYSGGEQFF. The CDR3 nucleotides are TGTGCCAGCAGTTACTCGGGGGGTGAGCAGTTCTTC.

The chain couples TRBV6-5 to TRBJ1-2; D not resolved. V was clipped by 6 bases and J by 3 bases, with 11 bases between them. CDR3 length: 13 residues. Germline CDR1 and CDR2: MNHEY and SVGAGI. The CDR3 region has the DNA TGTGCCAGCAGCGAGGCAGTTTACTATGGCTACACCTTC. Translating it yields CASSEAVYYGYTF.

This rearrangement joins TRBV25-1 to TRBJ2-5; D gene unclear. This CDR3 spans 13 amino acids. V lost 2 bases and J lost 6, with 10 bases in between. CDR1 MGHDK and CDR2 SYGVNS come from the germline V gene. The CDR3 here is CASSEVSPQTQYF. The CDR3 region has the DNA TGTGCCAGCAGTGAAGTGAGTCCCCAGACCCAGTACTTC.

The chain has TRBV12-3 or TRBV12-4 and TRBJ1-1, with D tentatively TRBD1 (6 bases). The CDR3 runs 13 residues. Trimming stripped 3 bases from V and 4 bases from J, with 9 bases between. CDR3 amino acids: CASSFGGVTEAFF. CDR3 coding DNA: TGTGCCAGCAGTTTTGGGGGCGTCACTGAAGCTTTCTTT.

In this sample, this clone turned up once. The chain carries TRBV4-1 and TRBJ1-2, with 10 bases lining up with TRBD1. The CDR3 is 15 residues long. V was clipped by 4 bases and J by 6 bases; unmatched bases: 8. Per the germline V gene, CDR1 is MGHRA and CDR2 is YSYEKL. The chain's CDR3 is CASSLRDRGGDGYTF. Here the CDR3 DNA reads TGCGCCAGCAGCCTTCGGGACAGGGGAGGGGATGGCTACACCTTC.

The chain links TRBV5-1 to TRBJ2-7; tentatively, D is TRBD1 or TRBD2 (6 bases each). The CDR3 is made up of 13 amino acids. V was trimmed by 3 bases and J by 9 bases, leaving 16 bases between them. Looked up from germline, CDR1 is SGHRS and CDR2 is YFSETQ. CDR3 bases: TGCGCCAGCAGCTACGGGGGCGAGGCCGGGCAGTACTTC. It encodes CASSYGGEAGQYF.

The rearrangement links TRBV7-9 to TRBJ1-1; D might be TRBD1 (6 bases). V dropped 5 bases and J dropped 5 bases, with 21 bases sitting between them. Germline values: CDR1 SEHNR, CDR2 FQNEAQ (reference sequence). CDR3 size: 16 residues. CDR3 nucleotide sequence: TGTGCCAGCAGCCCAGTCCTCGGCCAGGGGCGGACTGAAGCTTTCTTT. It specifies CASSPVLGQGRTEAFF.